Sequencing of this T cell receptor (beta chain) was carried out in a study of blood T cell repertoires in COVID-19. Overall study: Acute and convalescent COVID-19 specimens originated in the United States, Italy and Spain. The cDNA or gDNA used as material had been derived from T cells, B-cell-depleted T cells, or PBMCs.

Original processing notes: Estimated nucleated cell counts came from reference gene primer amplification. The assay was immunoSEQ multiplex PCR, and TCRdb's table has in-frame clones only and misses some. The V and J calls and clone size are taken from that table; D and trimming were inferred from the DNA. The sample includes approximately 170,000 clones, 88% seen only once; the top ten take around 24%. Trimming shortened V by 0 bases and J by 3 bases, and 11 bases separated the two germline ends. The CDR3 sequence is 15 residues long. Germline V gene data show CDR1 as MNHEY and CDR2 as SMNVEV (reference sequence).

This chain joins TRBV27 and TRBJ1-1, with D tentatively TRBD1 (5 bases). Source material: peripheral blood. This receptor was identified in a man aged 55-75 years with acute or convalescent COVID-19. CDR3 DNA: TGTGCCAGCAGTTTATCAGGGGCGACGTACACTGAAGCTTTCTTT. It yields the protein CASSLSGATYTEAFF.